Listed below are T cell receptor beta chains from one sample, sequenced in a study of CD8 T cells in ankylosing spondylitis. TCRdb passed the 5' RACE reads through MiXCR, listing each CDR3 protein once. This table has approximately 540,000 distinct CDR3 sequences, approximately 11% appearing once. The sample comprised blood, either unsorted or a sorted T cell fraction (not recorded which). All receptors derive from a male donor with ankylosing spondylitis. Both conserved end residues are part of each CDR3. Size is stated for part of the rows, as once, few or many counts, or as a class when the clone is expanded.

clone_size: few
j_call: TRBJ1-1
v_call: TRBV5-1
cdr3_length: 14
cdr3_aa: CASSSGEMDTEAFF

clone_size: .
j_call: TRBJ2-7
v_call: TRBV15
cdr3_length: 14
cdr3_aa: CATSRGGSLYEQYF

clone_size: .
j_call: TRBJ2-6
v_call: TRBV7-8
cdr3_length: 19
cdr3_aa: CASSLGLGQGSSGANVLTF

clone_size: few
j_call: TRBJ2-2
v_call: TRBV24-1
cdr3_length: 14
cdr3_aa: CATSSGLNTGELFF

clone_size: .
j_call: TRBJ1-1
v_call: TRBV6-1
cdr3_length: 14
cdr3_aa: CASRKQGANTEAFF

clone_size: .
j_call: TRBJ2-3
v_call: TRBV7-9
cdr3_length: 13
cdr3_aa: CASSLAAGDTQYF

clone_size: .
j_call: TRBJ2-1
v_call: TRBV24-1
cdr3_length: 18
cdr3_aa: CATSDPSSGGSSYNEQFF

clone_size: few
j_call: TRBJ2-5
v_call: TRBV6-5
cdr3_length: 15
cdr3_aa: CASNYGNGSQETQYF

clone_size: .
j_call: TRBJ1-6
v_call: TRBV2
cdr3_length: 13
cdr3_aa: CASSVDYNSPLHF

clone_size: .
j_call: TRBJ1-3
v_call: TRBV14
cdr3_length: 15
cdr3_aa: CASSPSAYSGNTIYF

clone_size: .
j_call: TRBJ2-1
v_call: TRBV5-1
cdr3_length: 13
cdr3_aa: CASRVFGVDEQFF

clone_size: few
j_call: TRBJ2-7
v_call: TRBV5-1
cdr3_length: 14
cdr3_aa: CASSLEEGTPRQYF

clone_size: .
j_call: TRBJ1-1
v_call: TRBV3-1
cdr3_length: 16
cdr3_aa: CASSPFPGATNTEAFF